These 5 T cell receptor beta chains came from one sample sequenced in a study of neurological immune-mediated disorders. TCRdb analysed the 5' RACE reads with MiXCR anew, one entry per CDR3 protein. The sample lists roughly 39,000 distinct CDR3 sequences, nearly 5% occurring once. Sequences were obtained from CD4+ T cells from blood. Source of these receptors: a man in his late teens or twenties in good health.

This clonotype has ten or more counts. V usage is TRBV5-1 and J usage is TRBJ2-5, with 8 nucleotides matching TRBD1. Unmatched junction bases numbered 4, after V lost 3 bases and J lost 3 bases. Per germline, CDR1 SGHRS and CDR2 YFSETQ. This CDR3 has 14 amino acids. CDR3 in amino acids: CASSSPGGEETQYF. CDR3 coding DNA: TGCGCCAGCAGCTCCCCAGGGGGCGAAGAGACCCAGTACTTC.

This clonotype was picked up many times. The chain couples TRBV20-1 to TRBJ1-5; TRBD1 aligns across 10 bases. CDR1 and CDR2 from the germline V gene are DFQATT and SNEGSKA (reference sequence). This CDR3 contains 17 residues. V lost 3 bases, J lost 9 bases, and 17 bases stayed unmatched. The CDR3 region is CSASLVLGQGPNGPQHF. Written as DNA, the CDR3 is TGCAGTGCTAGTCTCGTACTGGGACAGGGGCCCAATGGGCCCCAGCATTTT.

The sample holds many counts of this clonotype. The chain combines TRBV4-2 with TRBJ2-7, with 7 bases lining up with TRBD2. The CDR3 length is 14 residues. Germline loops: CDR1 LGHNA, CDR2 YNFKEQ. The V segment lost 0 bases and the J segment 5 bases; nucleotides outside the gene matches: 4. CDR3 sequence (DNA): TGTGCCAGCAGCCAAGATTGGACTAGTGACGAGCAGTACTTC. This gives the protein CASSQDWTSDEQYF.

This clonotype was seen many times. CDR3 DNA: TGCGCCAGCAGCTTGGTTGCGGGGGCCTACGAGCAGTACTTC. Translated: CASSLVAGAYEQYF. The chain joins TRBV5-1 to TRBJ2-7; 7 bases map to TRBD2. CDR1 SGHRS and CDR2 YFSETQ come from the germline V gene. The CDR3 totals 14 residues. V shed 0 bases and J 2 bases; nucleotides not matched to a gene: 2.

This clonotype was recorded at least ten times. The V gene is TRBV12-3 or TRBV12-4, the J gene TRBJ2-1, with D possibly being TRBD2 (6 bases). V was clipped by 2 bases and J by 12 bases, with 11 bases between them. The CDR3 spans 12 residues. Written as DNA, the CDR3 is TGTGCCAGCAGTTTAAGGAGGGAAGGGCAGTTCTTC. Its protein product is CASSLRREGQFF.